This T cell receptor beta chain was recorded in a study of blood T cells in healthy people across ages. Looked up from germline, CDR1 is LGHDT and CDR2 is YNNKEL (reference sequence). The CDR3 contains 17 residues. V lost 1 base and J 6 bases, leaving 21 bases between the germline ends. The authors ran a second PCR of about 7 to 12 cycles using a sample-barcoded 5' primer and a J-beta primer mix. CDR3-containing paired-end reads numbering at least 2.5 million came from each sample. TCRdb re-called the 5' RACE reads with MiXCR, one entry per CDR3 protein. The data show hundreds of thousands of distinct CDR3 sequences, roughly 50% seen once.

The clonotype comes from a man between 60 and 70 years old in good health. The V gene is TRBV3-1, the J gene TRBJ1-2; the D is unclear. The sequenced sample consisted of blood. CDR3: CASSQGLGRPRRDGYTF. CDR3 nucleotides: TGTGCCAGCAGCCAAGGCCTCGGGCGTCCCCGGCGAGATGGCTACACCTTC.